Ten or more counts support the clone carrying this TCR beta chain. Its antigen remains unknown. TCRdb reprocessed the reads with MiXCR, giving one entry per CDR3 protein. The table lists some 150,000 distinct CDR3 sequences, about 6% of them singletons, with roughly 18% in the top ten. The CDR3 is made up of 13 amino acids. Germline V gene data show CDR1 as LNHNV and CDR2 as YYDKDF (reference sequence). Trimming pared 5 bases from V and 0 bases from J, leaving 4 bases between. This record belongs to a study of T cell repertoires in cytomegalovirus infection. Study overall: Both a matching HLA type and CMV infection were indicated by public TCR beta signatures.

Study results and caveats: Dominant in the ex vivo response were TCR beta clonotypes restricted by HLA-C and specific for CMV. Individuals carrying CMV plus the relevant HLA were identified by cumulative frequency of public TCR beta families.

The chain links TRBV15 to TRBJ2-2; D gene uncertain. Sequencing was done on a sample of PBMCs. The sequence came from a human donor in good health (CMV status not recorded). Some clones in this sample may be carry-over from other donors' samples. The CDR3 is CATSPPNTGELFF. Written as DNA, the CDR3 is TGTGCCACCAGCCCCCCGAACACCGGGGAGCTGTTTTTT.